The clone carrying this T cell receptor beta chain has more than one count but fewer than ten. Its antigen remains unknown. Looked up from germline, CDR1 is LGHNA and CDR2 is YNFKEQ. This CDR3 contains 16 residues. V was shortened by 1 base and J by 0 bases, with 13 bases between the two germline ends. The isolated RNA, all of it, was reverse transcribed, so expressed TCRB transcripts were what got sequenced. Sequencing was performed with immunoSEQ multiplex PCR; in TCRdb, only in-frame clones are kept and a portion is missing. This table holds about 47,000 clones, 35% to 55% found once. The data stem from a study of beta chain features in type 1 diabetes. Overall study results and limits: The question left open here concerned HLA type influencing TCRB rearrangement. Type 1 diabetes patients had TCRB CDR3s that were shorter (moderately but significantly so) in all four CD4+ subsets. Patients and controls would be equally affected if PCR favored shorter templates.

The source material was stem cell memory CD4+ T cells from blood. The TCR comes from a man aged 25-40 years with type 1 diabetes. The chain couples TRBV4-2 to TRBJ2-7; weak D call: TRBD2 (5 bases). CDR3 protein: CASSQVTGFSSYEQYF. The CDR3 bases are TGTGCCAGCAGCCAAGTAACGGGGTTTAGCTCCTACGAGCAGTACTTC.